This TCR beta chain was sequenced for a study of blood T cell repertoires in COVID-19. Study as a whole: T cells, B-cell-depleted T cells, or PBMCs provided the cDNA or gDNA that served as material.

Assay: immunoSEQ multiplex PCR; the TCRdb copy retains only in-frame clones and omits some. In the table there are approximately 60,000 clones, 85% to 95% of which are singletons. The CDR3 covers 16 residues. Germline loops: CDR1 MGHRA, CDR2 YSYEKL. V trimming: 4 bases; J trimming: 2 bases; junction bases outside the gene matches: 8. The chain is built from TRBV4-1 and TRBJ2-5, with 9 bases matching TRBD2. The source of this sequence is a man between 65 and 85 years old with active COVID-19. The sample consisted of peripheral blood. The CDR3 sequence: CASSLAGTSFQETQYF. Written as DNA, the CDR3 is TGCGCCAGCAGCCTGGCTGGGACTAGCTTTCAAGAGACCCAGTACTTC.